What follows are 26 T cell receptor beta chains derived from one specimen sequenced in a study of blood T cell repertoires in COVID-19. Sequenced by immunoSEQ multiplex PCR; TCRdb stores in-frame clones only, minus some. The data hold about 83,000 clones, with 85% to 90% observed a single time. Source material: peripheral blood. These receptors originate from a woman older than 75 in a cohort sampled during active or convalescent COVID-19.

The chain has TRBV13 and TRBJ2-3, with 11 bases aligning to TRBD1. The V segment lost 5 bases and the J segment 7 bases; nucleotides outside the gene matches: 8. Germline-derived CDR1 and CDR2 are PRHDT and FYEKMQ (reference sequence). The CDR3 consists of 15 residues. The CDR3 bases are TGTGCCAGCAGCCCCCGGGACAGGGGGGCCTATACGCAGTATTTT. It yields the protein CASSPRDRGAYTQYF.

This clone was counted once. The DNA of the CDR3 is TGTGCCTGGAGCCAACTTTCCGGGACAATCTATGGCTACACCTTC. Its protein product is CAWSQLSGTIYGYTF. J is TRBJ1-2 and V is TRBV30; D is possibly TRBD1 (6 bases). Germline values: CDR1 GTSNPN, CDR2 SVGIG (reference sequence). Trimming pared 3 bases from V and 4 bases from J, leaving 18 bases between. CDR3 length: 15 residues.

The V gene is TRBV5-1, the J gene TRBJ2-5; D may be TRBD1 (6 bases). V lost 0 bases to trimming and J lost 3 bases, with 12 bases between them. Germline V CDR1 and CDR2: SGHRS, YFSETQ. The CDR3 extends over 15 amino acids. This CDR3 is CASSLVQGGKETQYF. The CDR3 DNA sequence: TGCGCCAGCAGCTTGGTCCAAGGGGGAAAAGAGACCCAGTACTTC.

The CDR3 DNA reads as TGTGCCAGCAGCTTAGAGGGAGAGGTCACTGAAGCTTTCTTT. Amino acids: CASSLEGEVTEAFF. V and J are TRBV7-9 and TRBJ1-1, with D hard to call. Trimming pared 1 base from V and 4 bases from J, leaving 10 bases between. This CDR3 has 14 amino acids. In germline, CDR1 is SEHNR, CDR2 FQNEAQ (reference sequence).

This clone has just a few counts. This rearrangement joins TRBV21-1 to TRBJ1-1. TRBV21-1 is flagged as a pseudogene. The CDR3 totals 14 residues. The CDR3 sequence: CASLMRGGNTEAFF. CDR3 nucleotides: TGTGCCAGTCTTATGCGGGGGGGGAACACTGAAGCTTTCTTT.

This chain connects TRBV2 to TRBJ2-1, with D perhaps matching TRBD1 (6 bases). CDR3 length equals 14 residues. Trimming stripped 7 bases from V and 0 bases from J, with 10 bases between. CDR1 and CDR2 (germline): SNHLY, FYNNEI. CDR3 residues: CASIWDTSYNEQFF. DNA of the CDR3: TGTGCCAGCATCTGGGACACCTCCTACAATGAGCAGTTCTTC.

The chain is built from TRBV7-3 and TRBJ2-2, with D possibly TRBD1 on 5 matching bases. CDR3 length equals 16 residues. The V gene's germline CDR1 is SGHTA and CDR2 FQGTGA. The V and J ends lost 2 bases and 4 bases respectively, with 14 bases between them. The DNA for the CDR3 is TGTGCCAGCAGCTTACAGGGTGGGCGAGGCACCGGGGAGCTGTTTTTT. It encodes CASSLQGGRGTGELFF.

The chain joins TRBV7-3 to TRBJ2-2; 9 nucleotides agree with TRBD2. CDR3 length: 15 amino acids. Germline-derived CDR1 and CDR2 are SGHTA and FQGTGA. The junction had 5 bases not matched to a gene; V was cut back by 2 bases and J by 7 bases. CDR3 region: CASSLGLAGSGELFF. The CDR3 DNA follows: TGTGCCAGCAGCTTAGGGCTAGCGGGAAGCGGGGAGCTGTTTTTT. The full variable domain, with the rest looked up from reference TRBV7-3 and TRBJ2-2, is GAGVSQTPSNKVTEKGKYVELRCDPISGHTALYWYRQSLGQGPEFLIYFQGTGAADDSGLPNDRFFAVRPEGSVSTLKIQRTERGDSAVYLCASSLGLAGSGELFFGEGSRLTVL.

This chain links TRBV6-5 with TRBJ2-3; 8 positions match TRBD2. In germline, CDR1 is MNHEY, CDR2 SVGAGI. The CDR3 totals 14 residues. The J segment lost 5 bases and the V segment lost 5 bases, leaving 6 bases of the junction unmatched. The CDR3 here is CASSRAAGEDTQYF. Written as DNA, the CDR3 is TGTGCCAGCAGTCGGGCAGCGGGAGAAGATACGCAGTATTTT.

This chain uses TRBV9 with TRBJ2-1, with 9 bases aligning to TRBD2. The J segment lost 0 bases and the V segment lost 7 bases, leaving 14 bases of the junction unmatched. Germline CDR1 SGDLS, CDR2 YYNGEE. This CDR3 has 18 amino acids. The DNA of the CDR3 is TGTGCCAGCTACGCTCCAATCCAGCGGGAGGACTCCTACAATGAGCAGTTCTTC. Protein product: CASYAPIQREDSYNEQFF. The whole variable domain, filled in from reference TRBV9 and TRBJ2-1, reads DSGVTQTPKHLITATGQRVTLRCSPRSGDLSVYWYQQSLDQGLQFLIQYYNGEERAKGNILERFSAQQFPDLHSELNLSSLELGDSALYFCASYAPIQREDSYNEQFFGPGTRLTVL.

This clone was counted once. The chain joins TRBV19 to TRBJ2-1; TRBD1 agrees at 7 bases. CDR1 and CDR2 (germline): LNHDA, SQIVND (reference sequence). This CDR3 has 12 amino acids. The V segment lost 1 base and the J segment 13 bases; nucleotides outside the gene matches: 4. In nucleotides, the CDR3 is TGTGCCAGTAGTATAGGCTTAGGGGGCCAGTTCTTC. Protein product: CASSIGLGGQFF.

CDR3 sequence: CASSDRGSTEAFF. CDR3 nucleotide sequence: TGTGCCAGCAGTGACCGGGGGTCCACTGAAGCTTTCTTT. The V and J genes are TRBV2 and TRBJ1-1; D possibly corresponds to TRBD1 (5 bases). The V and J ends lost 3 bases and 4 bases respectively, with 9 bases between them. Germline loops: CDR1 SNHLY, CDR2 FYNNEI. CDR3 length: 13 residues.

The chain employs TRBV14 and TRBJ2-7; 7 bases align to TRBD1. From germline, CDR1 is SGHDN and CDR2 FVKESK. The CDR3 extends over 12 amino acids. After removal of 2 bases from V and 10 bases from J, the junction contained 5 bases not matched to a gene. This CDR3 is CASSQSGTDQYF. In DNA, the CDR3 is TGTGCCAGCAGCCAATCTGGGACAGACCAGTACTTC.

CDR3 nucleotide sequence: TGTGCCAGCACCTCCTCTGGCGGTGTCTTAAGGGCTTTCTTT. This gives the protein CASTSSGGVLRAFF. The chain uses TRBV6-5 and TRBJ1-1, with unresolved D. The V and J ends lost 7 bases and 11 bases respectively, with 23 bases between them. CDR1 is MNHEY, CDR2 SVGAGI, per germline. The length of the CDR3 is 14 residues.

This clone has just one count. The gene calls are TRBV3-1 (or the pseudogene TRBV3-2) and TRBJ2-1; the match to TRBD1 covers 9 bases. CDR3 length: 14 residues. Germline-derived CDR1 and CDR2 are LGHDT and YNNKEL (reference sequence). The ends lost 4 bases at V and 3 bases at J; junction bases unmatched: 1. CDR3 protein: CASSPGQGYNEQFF. CDR3 coding DNA: TGTGCCAGCAGCCCGGGACAGGGCTACAATGAGCAGTTCTTC.

The V call is TRBV9, the J call TRBJ1-5; the D is unclear. V shed 0 bases and J shed 7 bases, with 8 bases lying between them. The CDR3 totals 13 residues. Germline V gene data show CDR1 as SGDLS and CDR2 as YYNGEE. This CDR3 is CASSVGTWQPQHF. The CDR3 coding sequence is TGTGCCAGCAGCGTAGGAACATGGCAGCCCCAGCATTTT.

J is TRBJ1-2 and V is TRBV30, with D possibly TRBD1 on 6 matching bases. V gave up 0 bases and J gave up 5 bases, with 10 bases separating them. This CDR3 is 13 amino acids long. Germline V gives CDR1 GTSNPN, CDR2 SVGIG (reference sequence). CDR3 protein: CAWSVGGVYGYTF. CDR3 bases: TGTGCCTGGAGTGTAGGGGGAGTTTATGGCTACACCTTC.

The J gene is TRBJ2-7, the V gene TRBV5-6, with a tentative D call TRBD2 (5 bases). Germline V gene sequence: CDR1 SGHDT, CDR2 YYEEEE. The CDR3 is 13 residues long. V lost 6 bases and J 0 bases, leaving 10 bases between the germline ends. The CDR3 coding sequence is TGTGCCAGCACGGGGTGGGGCTCCTACGAGCAGTACGTC. The encoded protein is CASTGWGSYEQYV.

The J gene is TRBJ1-5, the V gene TRBV5-1; D is unclear. CDR1 is SGHRS, CDR2 YFSETQ, per germline. The CDR3 contains 15 residues. V was clipped by 0 bases and J by 0 bases, with 7 bases between them. The CDR3 nucleotides are TGCGCCAGCAGCTTGGCCGGGAATAGCAATCAGCCCCAGCATTTT. Translation: CASSLAGNSNQPQHF.

In this sample, this clone turned up a few times. The chain couples TRBV5-1 to TRBJ2-5; 7 bases agree with TRBD2. This CDR3 spans 13 amino acids. V shed 4 bases, J shed 5 bases, and the junction held 5 bases outside the gene matches. The germline V gene encodes CDR1 SGHRS and CDR2 YFSETQ. The CDR3: CASSGDYRETQYF. The CDR3 coding sequence is TGCGCCAGCAGCGGGGACTATCGGGAGACCCAGTACTTC.

CDR3 sequence (DNA): TGTGCCAGCAGCGGGAGACTAGCAGTAAACACCGGGGAGCTGTTTTTT. Residues: CASSGRLAVNTGELFF. The V and J genes are TRBV5-4 and TRBJ2-2; 7 positions agree with TRBD2. The CDR3 runs 16 residues. J lost 2 bases, V lost 4 bases, and 8 bases had no gene match. CDR1 is SGHNT, CDR2 YYREEE, per germline (reference sequence).

The J gene is TRBJ1-6, the V gene TRBV27, with a possible D match to TRBD1 (5 bases). The CDR3 loop spans 17 amino acids. Trimming cost V 5 bases and J 7 bases, with 21 bases left between them. Germline CDR1 and CDR2: MNHEY and SMNVEV (reference sequence). CDR3 sequence (DNA): TGTGCCAGCAGTAGCGAGGGGCGGGGAAAGCTAAATTCACCCCTCCACTTT. Translation gives CASSSEGRGKLNSPLHF.

The chain couples TRBV5-4 to TRBJ2-1; 7 positions agree with TRBD2. V gave up 0 bases and J gave up 2 bases; unmatched junction bases: 5. This CDR3 is 16 amino acids long. The V gene's germline CDR1 is SGHNT and CDR2 YYREEE (reference sequence). CDR3 nucleotide sequence: TGTGCCAGCAGCTTGGGCGGGAGAGCTGCCTACAATGAGCAGTTCTTC. Translating gives CASSLGGRAAYNEQFF.

This clone was seen more than once but under ten times. The chain is built from TRBV25-1 and TRBJ1-6; D call uncertain. V lost 2 bases and J lost 5, with 7 bases in between. This CDR3 contains 14 residues. CDR1 is MGHDK, CDR2 SYGVNS, per germline. The CDR3 DNA follows: TGTGCCAGCAGTGAACGGAGCGATAATTCACCCCTCCACTTT. Residues: CASSERSDNSPLHF.

The chain joins TRBV10-3 to TRBJ2-5; D is perhaps TRBD2 (7 bases). V lost 10 bases to trimming and J lost 5 bases, with 20 bases between them. Germline V gene lookup returns CDR1 ENHRY and CDR2 SYGVKD. The CDR3 consists of 14 residues. CDR3 sequence: CATVQGGGRETQYF. CDR3 in DNA: TGTGCCACCGTTCAAGGGGGGGGCCGGGAGACCCAGTACTTC.

The rearrangement links TRBV5-1 to TRBJ2-2; a weak D match, TRBD2 (6 bases). V lost 4 bases, J lost 6 bases, and 19 bases lay in between. CDR3 length equals 16 residues. Germline CDR1 is SGHRS and CDR2 is YFSETQ. DNA of the CDR3: TGCGCCAGCAGCGGGGGGACCCCCGGTTGGGCCGGGGAGCTGTTTTTT. Protein sequence: CASSGGTPGWAGELFF.